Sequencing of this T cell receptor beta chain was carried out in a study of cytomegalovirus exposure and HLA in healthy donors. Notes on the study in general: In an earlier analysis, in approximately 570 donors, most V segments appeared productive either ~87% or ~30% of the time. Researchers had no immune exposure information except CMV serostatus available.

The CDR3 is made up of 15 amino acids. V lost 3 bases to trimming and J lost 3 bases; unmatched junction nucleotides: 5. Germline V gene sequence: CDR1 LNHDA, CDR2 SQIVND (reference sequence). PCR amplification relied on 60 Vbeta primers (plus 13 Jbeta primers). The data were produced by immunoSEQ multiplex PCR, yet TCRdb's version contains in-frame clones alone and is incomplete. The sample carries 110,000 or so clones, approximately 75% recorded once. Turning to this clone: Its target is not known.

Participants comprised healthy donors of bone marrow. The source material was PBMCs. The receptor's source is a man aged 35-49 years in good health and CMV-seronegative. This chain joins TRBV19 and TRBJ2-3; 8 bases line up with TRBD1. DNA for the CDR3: TGTGCCAGTAGTATTCTGCAGGGGGCGACAGATACGCAGTATTTT. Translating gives CASSILQGATDTQYF.